The rows below give T cell receptor beta chains drawn from one sample of a study of cytomegalovirus exposure and HLA in healthy donors. Some clones are missing from TCRdb's copy, which holds only in-frame ones; the method was immunoSEQ multiplex PCR. Among about 160,000 clones listed, roughly 80% were seen once. Sequences were obtained from PBMCs. All receptors come from a man aged 40-49 years in good health and CMV-seronegative. The CDR3 runs from the conserved cysteine through the conserved F or W. The D gene is left open where the match is weak. Expanded clones get a size class; other rows say once, few or many, or leave the size out.

J gene	clone size	D gene	V gene	CDR3 protein	CDR3 DNA
TRBJ1-5	.	TRBD1	TRBV6-1	CASSEGQGFLLPQHF	TGTGCCAGCAGTGAAGGACAGGGTTTTTTATTGCCCCAGCATTTT
TRBJ2-7	.	.	TRBV27	CASRGMDYEQYF	TGTGCCAGCAGGGGGATGGACTACGAGCAGTACTTC
TRBJ2-5	.	TRBD1	TRBV5-1	CASSPGQGATQETQYF	TGCGCCAGCAGCCCGGGACAGGGGGCGACTCAAGAGACCCAGTACTTC
TRBJ1-6	.	.	TRBV7-9	CASTAAGGNSPLHF	TGTGCCAGCACCGCGGCGGGGGGCAATTCACCCCTCCACTTT
TRBJ1-2	.	.	TRBV2	CASTLDKNYGYTF	TGTGCCAGCACCCTTGACAAGAACTATGGCTACACCTTC
TRBJ2-5	.	TRBD2	TRBV11-2	CASSLERSAGEETQYF	TGTGCCAGCAGCTTGGAGCGATCAGCGGGGGAAGAGACCCAGTACTTC
TRBJ1-5	few	.	TRBV2	CASSLGNQPQHF	TGTGCCAGCAGTCTCGGCAATCAGCCCCAGCATTTT
TRBJ1-2	.	TRBD1	TRBV2	CAIGQGGYGYTF	TGTGCCATAGGACAGGGTGGCTATGGCTACACCTTC
TRBJ1-5	.	TRBD1	TRBV6-1	CASSATNRGFNQPQHF	TGTGCCAGCAGTGCGACCAACAGGGGATTCAATCAGCCCCAGCATTTT
TRBJ2-3	.	TRBD1	TRBV6-4	CASSGQGMQSDTQYF	TGTGCCAGCAGCGGACAGGGTATGCAGTCAGATACGCAGTATTTT
TRBJ1-1	.	TRBD1	TRBV7-2	CASSIPQGDTEAFF	TGTGCCAGCAGCATTCCACAGGGGGACACTGAAGCTTTCTTT
TRBJ2-3	.	.	TRBV5-1	CASSLGGGLGADTQYF	TGCGCCAGCAGCTTGGGAGGAGGGTTAGGGGCAGATACGCAGTATTTT
TRBJ2-7	.	.	TRBV4-1	CASSQGAEQYF	TGCGCCAGCAGCCAAGGAGCCGAGCAGTACTTC
TRBJ1-1	.	TRBD1	TRBV6-4	CASSDSNRGSEAFF	TGTGCCAGCAGTGACTCTAACAGGGGGTCTGAAGCTTTCTTT
TRBJ2-3	.	TRBD2	TRBV9	CASSPGLANADTQYF	TGTGCCAGCAGCCCGGGACTAGCGAACGCAGATACGCAGTATTTT
TRBJ2-7	.	TRBD1	TRBV27	CASSTGTGDYEQYF	TGTGCCAGCAGTACCGGGACAGGGGATTACGAGCAGTACTTC
TRBJ1-5	.	.	TRBV2	CASSEQGAGPQHF	TGTGCCAGCAGCGAACAGGGCGCAGGGCCCCAGCATTTT
TRBJ2-3	.	TRBD2	TRBV5-1	CASSSRTSGGITDTQYF	TGCGCCAGCAGCTCCCGGACTAGCGGGGGGATCACAGATACGCAGTATTTT
TRBJ2-2	few	TRBD1	TRBV6-1	CASSEGQGFTGELFF	TGTGCCAGCAGTGAAGGACAGGGGTTCACCGGGGAGCTGTTTTTT
TRBJ1-3	.	.	TRBV30	CAWSRGLGSGNTIYF	TGTGCCTGGAGTAGAGGTTTAGGATCTGGAAACACCATATATTTT
TRBJ2-3	few	.	TRBV14	CASSQTRLSDTQYF	TGTGCCAGCAGCCAGACGAGGCTGTCGGATACGCAGTATTTT
TRBJ2-5	few	TRBD1	TRBV5-8	CASSLTGGLSDSQYF	TGTGCCAGCAGCTTGACAGGGGGCCTCTCGGACTCCCAGTACTTC
TRBJ2-7	.	TRBD2	TRBV5-8	CASSLVGLAVYEQYF	TGTGCCAGCAGCTTGGTGGGACTAGCGGTCTACGAGCAGTACTTC
TRBJ1-2	once	TRBD1	TRBV28	CASSLHWTGIYGYTF	TGTGCCAGCAGTTTACACTGGACAGGGATCTATGGCTACACCTTC